One sample yielded the 25 T cell receptor beta chains listed below, sequenced in a study of blood T cell repertoires in COVID-19. The table came from immunoSEQ multiplex PCR; TCRdb's copy has only in-frame clones and leaves some out. The sample consists of roughly 34,000 clones, approximately 86% of them appearing once. What was sequenced was peripheral blood. The receptors come from a woman of 80 years or more with active or convalescent COVID-19.

V and J are TRBV6-5 and TRBJ1-3; D unresolved. The CDR3 extends over 15 amino acids. The germline V and J ends were trimmed by 4 bases and 0 bases, with 10 bases remaining between them. In germline, CDR1 is MNHEY, CDR2 SVGAGI. The CDR3 protein is CASSLTVSSGNTIYF. The DNA of the CDR3 is TGTGCCAGCAGTTTAACAGTCAGCTCTGGAAACACCATATATTTT.

In this sample, this clone turned up once. The genes are TRBV5-6 and TRBJ1-6; D is unresolved. Per germline, CDR1 SGHDT and CDR2 YYEEEE. Between the trimmed V and J ends, which lost 0 bases and 4 bases, there was a span of 11 bases. The length of the CDR3 is 16 residues. In nucleotides, the CDR3 is TGTGCCAGCAGCTTGGGGAGGGCCTTATATAATTCACCCCTCCACTTT. This codes for CASSLGRALYNSPLHF.

This clone has just one count. This chain connects TRBV12-5 to TRBJ1-1; 7 bases line up with TRBD1. Germline assignment: CDR1 LGHNT and CDR2 FRNRAP. V dropped 2 bases and J dropped 0; count of bases not matched to a gene: 6. The CDR3 totals 16 residues. The CDR3 here is CASGLNLGQVNTEAFF. CDR3 sequence (DNA): TGTGCTAGTGGTTTGAATCTAGGACAGGTGAACACTGAAGCTTTCTTT.

The chain combines TRBV2 with TRBJ2-7; weak D call: TRBD1 (6 bases). V lost 5 bases and J 0 bases, leaving 11 bases between the germline ends. CDR3 length equals 14 residues. CDR1 is SNHLY and CDR2 is FYNNEI in the germline V gene. As DNA, the CDR3 is TGTGCCAGCAGTAAGGACAGTTCCTCCTACGAGCAGTACTTC. It codes for CASSKDSSSYEQYF. Variable domain in full (rest from reference TRBV2 and TRBJ2-7): EPEVTQTPSHQVTQMGQEVILRCVPISNHLYFYWYRQILGQKVEFLVSFYNNEISEKSEIFDDQFSVERPDGSNFTLKIRSTKLEDSAMYFCASSKDSSSYEQYFGPGTRLTVT.

This clone was seen more than once but under ten times. The rearrangement uses TRBV5-4 and TRBJ1-6; D is ambiguous. Germline CDR1 is SGHNT and CDR2 is YYREEE (reference sequence). This CDR3 contains 17 residues. Deletions cut 0 bases from V and 0 bases from J, with 10 bases between. CDR3: CASSLAGRSSYNSPLHF. The CDR3 DNA follows: TGTGCCAGCAGCTTGGCCGGCCGGAGCTCCTATAATTCACCCCTCCACTTT.

The chain has TRBV6-6 and TRBJ2-3, with D possibly TRBD2 on 6 matching bases. Trimming took 1 base from V and 0 from J, leaving 8 bases between them. Germline V lookup: CDR1 MNHNY, CDR2 SVGAGI (reference sequence). CDR3 length equals 15 residues. The CDR3 sequence is CASSYWAGSTDTQYF. The CDR3 nucleotides read TGTGCCAGCAGTTACTGGGCGGGGAGCACAGATACGCAGTATTTT.

This clone was seen a single time. The chain links TRBV5-1 to TRBJ2-5; D remains unclear. Germline CDR1 and CDR2: SGHRS and YFSETQ. This CDR3 comprises 12 residues. V was pared by 0 bases and J by 4 bases, with 4 bases between. The CDR3 coding sequence is TGCGCCAGCAGCTTGGCGGGAGAGACCCAGTACTTC. Translating gives CASSLAGETQYF.

This chain uses TRBV6-2 or TRBV6-3 with TRBJ2-1, with 12 bases fitting TRBD2. Per germline, CDR1 MNHEY and CDR2 SVGEGT. Losses at the gene ends were 0 bases for V and 2 bases for J; bases not matched to a gene: 14. The CDR3 is made up of 21 amino acids. The CDR3 sequence: CASSYSTTSGGQKGAYNEQFF. The DNA of the CDR3 is TGTGCCAGCAGTTACTCCACGACTAGCGGGGGTCAAAAGGGGGCCTACAATGAGCAGTTCTTC.

There are a few counts of this clone. This chain joins TRBV6-5 and TRBJ1-2; D unclear. CDR1 is MNHEY, CDR2 SVGAGI, per germline. The CDR3 spans 16 residues. The V end was cut by 0 bases, the J end by 0 bases, with 11 bases between. CDR3 nucleotides: TGTGCCAGCAGTTACTCCGGGAGTGTCTCTAACTATGGCTACACCTTC. This encodes CASSYSGSVSNYGYTF.

CDR3 coding DNA: TGTGCCAGCAGTTTAAGTAAGCTGACGCAGTATTTT. Translated: CASSLSKLTQYF. This sequence joins TRBV12-3 or TRBV12-4 and TRBJ2-3; no definite D call. V lost 2 bases and J lost 9, with 9 bases in between. This CDR3 is 12 amino acids long.

The gene calls are TRBV5-1 and TRBJ2-3; TRBD1 aligns across 8 bases. Germline CDR1 is SGHRS and CDR2 is YFSETQ. This CDR3 has 13 residues. The trim removed 4 bases at V and 8 bases at J, leaving 6 bases unmatched. The CDR3 DNA follows: TGCGCCAGCAGCGTCACCCAGGGGGCTACGCAGTATTTT. It encodes CASSVTQGATQYF.

The V and J genes are TRBV28 and TRBJ2-7; TRBD2 might be the D (6 bases). CDR1 and CDR2 from the germline V gene are MDHEN and SYDVKM. The CDR3 runs to 15 residues. V was trimmed by 6 bases and J by 2 bases, leaving 17 bases between them. The CDR3 DNA sequence: TGTGCCAGCAGCGTGGAGGGACCCGGGACCTACGAGCAGTACTTC. It translates to CASSVEGPGTYEQYF.

The V and J genes are TRBV5-1 and TRBJ1-1, with D possibly being TRBD1 (5 bases). Germline assignment: CDR1 SGHRS and CDR2 YFSETQ. The V end lost 0 bases, the J end lost 1 base, and 10 bases lay between the germline ends. CDR3 length: 15 amino acids. The DNA of the CDR3 is TGCGCCAGCAGCTTGGTTGCCCAGGGGAACACTGAAGCTTTCTTT. Translating gives CASSLVAQGNTEAFF.

The chain carries TRBV11-3 and TRBJ2-7, with D tentatively TRBD2 (7 bases). Trimming removed 5 bases from V and 4 bases from J, with 18 bases in between. CDR3 length: 15 amino acids. Germline V gives CDR1 SGHNT, CDR2 YENEEA. The CDR3 spells CASSQEAGAHYEQYF. The CDR3, as DNA: TGTGCCAGCAGCCAGGAGGCGGGGGCGCATTACGAGCAGTACTTC.

V and J are TRBV6-5 and TRBJ1-1, with TRBD1 matching over 7 bases. The V segment lost 6 bases and the J segment 0 bases; nucleotides outside the gene matches: 4. This CDR3 spans 14 amino acids. Germline lookup yields CDR1 MNHEY and CDR2 SVGAGI. Here the CDR3 reads CASRTGTMNTEAFF. The CDR3 bases are TGTGCCAGCAGGACAGGGACGATGAACACTGAAGCTTTCTTT.

The V gene is TRBV28, the J gene TRBJ2-7; D remains ambiguous. Trimming left V 2 bases short and J 3 bases short, with 8 bases between. The CDR3 totals 13 residues. Germline CDR1 MDHEN, CDR2 SYDVKM. CDR3 DNA sequence: TGTGCCAGCAGTTTAGGCAACTACTACGAGCAGTACTTC. It specifies CASSLGNYYEQYF.

The chain is built from TRBV11-2 and TRBJ2-7; 7 positions agree with TRBD1. The CDR3 extends over 18 amino acids. Per germline, CDR1 SGHAT and CDR2 FQNNGV. V dropped 5 bases and J dropped 3; count of bases not matched to a gene: 19. The CDR3 is CASSLYVGGAGRLYEQYF. In DNA form, the CDR3 reads TGTGCCAGCAGCCTGTACGTAGGGGGCGCAGGGAGACTCTACGAGCAGTACTTC.

The chain is built from TRBV7-9 and TRBJ1-4, with 9 bases identical to TRBD1. This CDR3 has 17 residues. With 5 bases clipped from V and 3 bases from J, the junction kept 10 bases outside the gene matches. Germline V lookup: CDR1 SEHNR, CDR2 FQNEAQ (reference sequence). This CDR3 reads CASSPSPGTGSNEKLFF. DNA for the CDR3: TGTGCCAGCAGCCCAAGCCCAGGGACAGGGTCTAATGAAAAACTGTTTTTT.

The chain's CDR3 is CASSLTGRSNSPLHF. CDR3 in DNA: TGTGCCAGCAGCTTAACGGGGAGATCTAATTCACCCCTCCACTTT. The chain has TRBV7-3 and TRBJ1-6; D unclear. Trimming stripped 0 bases from V and 6 bases from J, with 9 bases between. CDR3 length: 15 amino acids. CDR1 and CDR2 from the germline V gene are SGHTA and FQGTGA.

The V gene is TRBV10-3, the J gene TRBJ1-3; 9 positions match TRBD1. The germline gives CDR1 ENHRY, CDR2 SYGVKD. The CDR3 covers 15 residues. Trimming cost V 7 bases and J 0 bases; bases outside gene matches: 4. The CDR3 loop reads CAITWDRDSGNTIYF. DNA of the CDR3: TGTGCCATCACTTGGGACAGGGACTCTGGAAACACCATATATTTT.

This chain uses TRBV6-1 with TRBJ1-5; no definite D call. Germline V gene lookup returns CDR1 MNHNS and CDR2 SASEGT. CDR3 length equals 11 residues. Trimming stripped 2 bases from V and 6 bases from J, with 2 bases between. The CDR3 bases are TGTGCCAGCAGTGAACTTCAGCCCCAGCATTTT. Amino acids: CASSELQPQHF.

The chain joins TRBV3-1 (or the pseudogene TRBV3-2) to TRBJ2-1; D unresolved. Trimming stripped 3 bases from V and 1 base from J, with 4 bases between. CDR3 length: 13 residues. Per the germline V gene, CDR1 is LGHDT and CDR2 is YNNKEL (reference sequence). The CDR3 DNA follows: TGTGCCAGCAGCCAGAGGTCCTACAATGAGCAGTTCTTC. Amino acids: CASSQRSYNEQFF.

This rearrangement joins TRBV6-5 to TRBJ1-2; TRBD1 might be the D (6 bases). V was trimmed by 6 bases and J by 4 bases, leaving 15 bases between them. Looked up from germline, CDR1 is MNHEY and CDR2 is SVGAGI. CDR3 length: 14 amino acids. The DNA for the CDR3 is TGTGCCAGCAGACAATCGACAGGCTTCTATGGCTACACCTTC. It codes for CASRQSTGFYGYTF.

There are a few counts of this clone. The rearrangement joins TRBV7-3 to TRBJ2-3; TRBD1 aligns across 7 bases. This CDR3 comprises 13 residues. Trimming at V came to 5 bases and at J to 4 bases, leaving 3 bases not matched to a gene. Germline lookup yields CDR1 SGHTA and CDR2 FQGTGA. The CDR3 region has the DNA TGTGCCAGCAGCCGACAGGGCTCAGATACGCAGTATTTT. Protein sequence: CASSRQGSDTQYF.

This rearrangement joins TRBV30 to TRBJ1-3; TRBD1 is a possible D gene (5 bases). Germline V lookup: CDR1 GTSNPN, CDR2 SVGIG (reference sequence). Between the trimmed V and J ends, which lost 5 bases and 4 bases, there was a span of 15 bases. This CDR3 spans 14 amino acids. The CDR3 loop reads CAWQGLSVGNTIYF. CDR3 nucleotides: TGTGCCTGGCAGGGTCTGAGCGTCGGAAACACCATATATTTT.